This T cell receptor beta chain emerged from a study of shared clonotypes between healthy human individuals. The overall study: Donors had three CD4 naive, three CD4 memory, two CD8 naive and one CD8 memory plate apiece. General study points: It was expected that sequencing depth would affect clonotype sharing among donors. A limitation of the genetic and exposure-history diversity represented arose from few donors.

Method: immunoSEQ multiplex PCR; TCRdb's copy keeps in-frame clones and lacks some. The sample carries roughly 2,300,000 clones, 85% to 95% recorded once. The CDR3 is 15 residues long. Germline V lookup: CDR1 ENHRY, CDR2 SYGVKD. Trimming removed 5 bases from V and 0 bases from J; junction bases left unmatched: 7. As to this clone: Its antigen is not identified.

Sequences were obtained from naive CD4+ T cells from PBMCs. Subset noted: CD45RA+ positively selected. The sequence came from a man between 18 and 35 years old in good health. Some clones in this sample may be carry-over from other donors' samples. The chain recombines TRBV10-3 with TRBJ2-7; 7 positions agree with TRBD1. Written as DNA, the CDR3 is TGTGCCATCAGTTCCGGGACAGCAGACTCCTACGAGCAGTACTTC. It encodes CAISSGTADSYEQYF.